The 2 T cell receptor beta chains given below trace back to one sample, sequenced in a study of cytomegalovirus exposure and HLA in healthy donors. TCRdb keeps only in-frame clones here, not all; method: immunoSEQ multiplex PCR. The data show about 200,000 clones, about 81% seen once. The sequenced sample consisted of PBMCs. These receptors came from a woman younger than 45 in good health and CMV-seronegative.

The chain joins TRBV5-4 to TRBJ1-1, with 7 bases lining up with TRBD1. Trimming at V came to 4 bases and at J to 5 bases, leaving 8 bases not matched to a gene. From germline, CDR1 is SGHNT and CDR2 YYREEE (reference sequence). The CDR3 has 14 residues. The CDR3 DNA is TGTGCCAGCAGCGCCAGACAGGGTTTAACTGAAGCTTTCTTT. Protein: CASSARQGLTEAFF.

The J gene is TRBJ2-3, the V gene TRBV30; 10 nucleotides line up with TRBD2. Germline V gene sequence: CDR1 GTSNPN, CDR2 SVGIG (reference sequence). This CDR3 spans 14 amino acids. Trimming removed 2 bases from V and 6 bases from J; junction bases left unmatched: 5. CDR3 in DNA: TGTGCCTGGAGTAGCGGGGGGGCCGGGGATACGCAGTATTTT. This encodes CAWSSGGAGDTQYF.